This entry lists 28 T cell receptor beta chains sequenced from one sample in a study of T cell responses to AZD1222 COVID-19 vaccine. TCRdb's table, derived via immunoSEQ multiplex PCR, lists solely in-frame clones and lacks some. Among around 160,000 clones listed, under 95% were seen once. Source: peripheral blood, taken on day 0 of MenACWY control vaccination. Receptor source: an adult in good health.

The chain links TRBV4-1 to TRBJ1-5; D call uncertain. V gave up 8 bases and J gave up 1 base, with 21 bases separating them. There are 17 residues in the CDR3. From germline, CDR1 is MGHRA and CDR2 YSYEKL. This CDR3 is CASGEVEESLSNQPQHF. The CDR3 nucleotides are TGCGCCAGCGGGGAGGTAGAGGAAAGCCTCAGCAATCAGCCCCAGCATTTT.

The chain is built from TRBV11-2 and TRBJ1-1, with D possibly matching TRBD1 (5 bases). Germline lookup yields CDR1 SGHAT and CDR2 FQNNGV. Trimming removed 10 bases from V and 6 bases from J, with 12 bases in between. This CDR3 has 11 amino acids. Here the CDR3 reads CAITQGAEAFF. CDR3 in DNA: TGTGCCATCACACAAGGGGCTGAAGCTTTCTTT.

The rearrangement uses TRBV5-4 and TRBJ2-1; TRBD2 agrees at 13 bases. Trimming removed 4 bases from V and 9 bases from J; junction bases left unmatched: 7. The length of the CDR3 is 15 residues. Germline V lookup: CDR1 SGHNT, CDR2 YYREEE (reference sequence). The CDR3 reads CASSGGTSGILEQFF. DNA of the CDR3: TGTGCCAGCAGCGGTGGGACTAGCGGGATTCTTGAGCAGTTCTTC.

In its sample, this clone is medium-sized. V usage is TRBV30 and J usage is TRBJ1-6; D is perhaps TRBD1 (6 bases). Germline-derived CDR1 and CDR2 are GTSNPN and SVGIG (reference sequence). CDR3 length: 15 residues. The V and J ends lost 4 bases and 7 bases respectively, with 17 bases between them. In DNA form, the CDR3 reads TGTGCCTGGATATCCGGGACACCAGAAAATTCACCCCTCCACTTT. Protein sequence: CAWISGTPENSPLHF. Full variable domain (missing parts from reference TRBV30 and TRBJ1-6): SQTIHQWPATLVQPVGSPLSLECTVEGTSNPNLYWYRQAAGRGLQLLFYSVGIGQISSEVPQNLSASRPQDRQFILSSKKLLLSDSGFYLCAWISGTPENSPLHFGNGTRLTVT.

V is TRBV7-9 and J is TRBJ1-4; D is unresolved. Germline-derived CDR1 and CDR2 are SEHNR and FQNEAQ (reference sequence). The V gene lost 2 bases and the J gene lost 0 bases, with 10 bases spanning the gap. The CDR3 has 16 amino acids. This chain's CDR3 is CASSLRQATTNEKLFF. The CDR3 coding sequence is TGTGCCAGCAGCTTAAGGCAGGCGACAACTAATGAAAAACTGTTTTTT.

Note on this clone: One end of the junction fails to match germline, which may point to a read error. The V gene is TRBV4-1, the J gene TRBJ2-1, with 9 bases matching TRBD2. CDR1 and CDR2 from the germline V gene are MGHRA and YSYEKL. CDR3 length: 14 residues. Here the CDR3 DNA reads TGCGCCAGCAGCCAAGGTCACAGTAGCGGGAGCTTGGTCTTC. Translation: CASSQGHSSGSLVF.

This clone appeared once. This rearrangement joins TRBV27 to TRBJ2-1; no firm D call. Looked up from germline, CDR1 is MNHEY and CDR2 is SMNVEV (reference sequence). V shed 2 bases and J shed 6 bases, with 11 bases lying between them. This CDR3 has 14 residues. The CDR3 region is CASSLLGSRNEQFF. The CDR3 DNA reads as TGTGCCAGCAGTTTACTGGGGTCCCGCAATGAGCAGTTCTTC.

V gene TRBV18 combines with J gene TRBJ1-3; D perhaps matches TRBD1 (5 bases). V dropped 6 bases and J dropped 0 bases, with 9 bases sitting between them. CDR1 and CDR2 (germline): KGHSH, LQKENI. The CDR3 is 14 amino acids. The DNA for the CDR3 is TGTGCCAGCTCTCAAGACAGCTCTGGAAACACCATATATTTT. Residues: CASSQDSSGNTIYF.

This clone was seen only a few times. The V and J genes are TRBV9 and TRBJ1-1; D unclear. Trimming cost V 0 bases and J 8 bases, with 11 bases left between them. This CDR3 region has 13 residues. CDR1 and CDR2 from the germline V gene are SGDLS and YYNGEE. Written as DNA, the CDR3 is TGTGCCAGCAGCGTAGTTCAGGAGGGAGAAGCTTTCTTT. Translation gives CASSVVQEGEAFF. Full variable domain (outside the CDR3, taken from reference TRBV9 and TRBJ1-1): DSGVTQTPKHLITATGQRVTLRCSPRSGDLSVYWYQQSLDQGLQFLIQYYNGEERAKGNILERFSAQQFPDLHSELNLSSLELGDSALYFCASSVVQEGEAFFGQGTRLTVV.

This chain links TRBV9 with TRBJ2-1, with TRBD2 matching over 9 bases. V lost 4 bases, J lost 6 bases, and 5 bases stayed unmatched. The germline V gene has CDR1 SGDLS and CDR2 YYNGEE. The length of the CDR3 is 14 residues. CDR3 nucleotides: TGTGCCAGCAGCTTTAGCGGGAGTTTCAATGAGCAGTTCTTC. This gives the protein CASSFSGSFNEQFF.

V and J are TRBV11-3 and TRBJ1-1; D ambiguous. V lost 0 bases, J lost 8 bases, and 10 bases lay in between. The CDR3 is 13 amino acids. CDR1 and CDR2 from the germline V gene are SGHNT and YENEEA. DNA of the CDR3: TGTGCCAGCAGCTTAGATACTGGCCGAGAAGCTTTCTTT. Amino acids: CASSLDTGREAFF.

V gene TRBV6-2 or TRBV6-3 combines with J gene TRBJ1-4; D remains unclear. Trimming removed 2 bases from V and 3 bases from J, with 7 bases in between. CDR1 and CDR2 (germline): MNHEY, SVGEGT. This CDR3 has 14 residues. The CDR3 loop is CASSYGSSNEKLFF. As DNA, the CDR3 is TGTGCCAGCAGTTACGGGTCATCTAATGAAAAACTGTTTTTT.

This chain uses TRBV27 with TRBJ2-1; D remains ambiguous. The germline gives CDR1 MNHEY, CDR2 SMNVEV (reference sequence). V lost 3 bases and J 3 bases, leaving 6 bases between the germline ends. This CDR3 contains 13 residues. DNA of the CDR3: TGTGCCAGCAGTTTTCGGAGCTACAATGAGCAGTTCTTC. Protein product: CASSFRSYNEQFF.

This chain joins TRBV9 and TRBJ2-3; D unresolved. There are 13 residues in the CDR3. Trimming stripped 3 bases from V and 5 bases from J, with 10 bases between. The germline CDR1 and CDR2 sequences are SGDLS and YYNGEE. The CDR3 is CASSGAWGDTQYF. In DNA, the CDR3 is TGTGCCAGCAGCGGAGCTTGGGGAGATACGCAGTATTTT.

The chain has TRBV11-3 and TRBJ1-3, with TRBD1 identical over 9 bases. The CDR3 is 14 amino acids. Trimming took 8 bases from V and 5 from J; bases not matched to a gene: 7. Germline V CDR1 and CDR2: SGHNT, YENEEA. The CDR3 nucleotides read TGTGCCAGCCCGACCGGGACAGGGAGAAACACCATATATTTT. This encodes CASPTGTGRNTIYF.

This clone came up once. The chain employs TRBV6-5 and TRBJ1-4; D is undetermined. The CDR3 is 15 residues long. Germline CDR1 is MNHEY and CDR2 is SVGAGI. Trimming removed 5 bases from V and 1 base from J, with 11 bases in between. In DNA, the CDR3 is TGTGCCAGCAGTCGTCGACACTTAACTAATGAAAAACTGTTTTTT. This sequence encodes CASSRRHLTNEKLFF.

This chain connects TRBV7-9 to TRBJ2-5, with no clear D. Trimming shortened V by 1 base and J by 5 bases, and 8 bases separated the two germline ends. The CDR3 extends over 13 amino acids. Germline CDR1 is SEHNR and CDR2 is FQNEAQ (reference sequence). The CDR3 coding sequence is TGTGCCAGCAGCTTAGGGCAGACGGAGACCCAGTACTTC. Translated, it gives CASSLGQTETQYF.

The chain recombines TRBV28 with TRBJ1-5; D is undetermined. This CDR3 is 12 amino acids long. Between the trimmed V and J ends, which lost 3 bases and 2 bases, there was a span of 2 bases. The germline V gene encodes CDR1 MDHEN and CDR2 SYDVKM. The CDR3 coding sequence is TGTGCCAGCAGTTTGGGCAATCAGCCCCAGCATTTT. Amino acids: CASSLGNQPQHF.

CDR3 bases: TGTGCCAGCAGTGAGCCGGGACTCGTAACCTACTACGAGCAGTACTTC. Translation gives CASSEPGLVTYYEQYF. The rearrangement links TRBV6-1 to TRBJ2-7; TRBD2 might be the D (6 bases). This CDR3 region has 16 residues. In germline, CDR1 is MNHNS, CDR2 SASEGT. V was clipped by 3 bases and J by 3 bases, with 18 bases between them.

CDR3 protein: CASSWRSEGLNTEAFF. The CDR3 nucleotides are TGTGCCAGCAGTTGGAGGTCGGAGGGTCTGAACACTGAAGCTTTCTTT. This sequence joins TRBV28 and TRBJ1-1; D gene uncertain. The CDR3 has 16 amino acids. Trimming left V 4 bases short and J 0 bases short, with 15 bases between. In germline, CDR1 is MDHEN, CDR2 SYDVKM. Complete variable domain (other parts from reference TRBV28 and TRBJ1-1): DVKVTQSSRYLVKRTGEKVFLECVQDMDHENMFWYRQDPGLGLRLIYFSYDVKMKEKGDIPEGYSVSREKKERFSLILESASTNQTSMYLCASSWRSEGLNTEAFFGQGTRLTVV.

This chain connects TRBV29-1 to TRBJ2-7; D could derive from TRBD1 or TRBD2 (5 bases each). The CDR3 has 12 residues. Germline lookup yields CDR1 SQVTM and CDR2 ANQGSEA. Trimming cost V 5 bases and J 13 bases, with 21 bases left between them. CDR3: CSVHFPGTPAYF. CDR3 in DNA: TGCAGCGTTCATTTCCCCGGGACCCCCGCTTACTTC.

This clone was picked up one time. The chain joins TRBV18 to TRBJ1-2; D might be TRBD1 (6 bases). Trimming left V 3 bases short and J 4 bases short, with 15 bases between. CDR1 KGHSH and CDR2 LQKENI come from the germline V gene. The CDR3 sequence is 15 residues long. In nucleotides, the CDR3 is TGTGCCAGCTCACCGACCTTGGGGGGCGCCTATGGCTACACCTTC. This encodes CASSPTLGGAYGYTF.

V is TRBV7-2 and J is TRBJ2-3; D not resolved. The CDR3 runs to 13 residues. Trimming took off 4 bases at V and 6 bases at J, with 11 bases between the two ends. Germline values: CDR1 SGHTA, CDR2 FQGNSA. The CDR3 nucleotides read TGTGCCAGCAGCTCCCGAGCCGTTGATACGCAGTATTTT. Protein: CASSSRAVDTQYF.

The CDR3 loop is CASSSRLAGGPRTDTQYF. CDR3 nucleotide sequence: TGTGCCAGCAGCTCCAGACTAGCGGGAGGGCCTCGCACAGATACGCAGTATTTT. V is TRBV7-2 and J is TRBJ2-3, with TRBD2 matching over 14 bases. Germline CDR1 and CDR2: SGHTA and FQGNSA. This CDR3 is built from 18 residues. The V and J ends lost 4 bases and 1 base, in that order; junction bases with no gene match: 7.

The chain employs TRBV18 and TRBJ1-1, with TRBD1 identical over 8 bases. The J segment lost 0 bases and the V segment lost 0 bases, leaving 6 bases of the junction unmatched. Per germline, CDR1 KGHSH and CDR2 LQKENI. This CDR3 comprises 17 residues. The CDR3 coding sequence is TGTGCCAGCTCACCACCGATGGGGACAGGAGTGAACACTGAAGCTTTCTTT. Amino acids: CASSPPMGTGVNTEAFF.

The genes are TRBV19 and TRBJ1-1; a weak D match, TRBD1 (6 bases). There are 15 residues in the CDR3. Trimming took off 7 bases at V and 1 base at J, with 16 bases between the two ends. Germline V gene sequence: CDR1 LNHDA, CDR2 SQIVND (reference sequence). The CDR3 coding sequence is TGTGCCAGTACTCCGGGGGGGGGCAAGAACACTGAAGCTTTCTTT. This encodes CASTPGGGKNTEAFF.

The rearrangement links TRBV6-2 or TRBV6-3 to TRBJ2-3, with 13 bases matching TRBD2. CDR3 size: 18 residues. Trimming took 0 bases from V and 4 from J; bases not matched to a gene: 7. The germline CDR1 and CDR2 sequences are MNHEY and SVGEGT. The CDR3 protein is CASSYSRRLAGGADTQYF. The DNA of the CDR3 is TGTGCCAGCAGTTACTCCCGCCGACTAGCGGGAGGAGCAGATACGCAGTATTTT.

This chain links TRBV7-2 with TRBJ1-4; 10 bases agree with TRBD1. Looked up from germline, CDR1 is SGHTA and CDR2 is FQGNSA. V gave up 6 bases and J gave up 7 bases; unmatched junction bases: 8. The CDR3 has 15 amino acids. The CDR3 region is CASRSTGGGGEKLFF. The CDR3, as DNA: TGTGCCAGCAGATCGACAGGGGGCGGTGGTGAAAAACTGTTTTTT.